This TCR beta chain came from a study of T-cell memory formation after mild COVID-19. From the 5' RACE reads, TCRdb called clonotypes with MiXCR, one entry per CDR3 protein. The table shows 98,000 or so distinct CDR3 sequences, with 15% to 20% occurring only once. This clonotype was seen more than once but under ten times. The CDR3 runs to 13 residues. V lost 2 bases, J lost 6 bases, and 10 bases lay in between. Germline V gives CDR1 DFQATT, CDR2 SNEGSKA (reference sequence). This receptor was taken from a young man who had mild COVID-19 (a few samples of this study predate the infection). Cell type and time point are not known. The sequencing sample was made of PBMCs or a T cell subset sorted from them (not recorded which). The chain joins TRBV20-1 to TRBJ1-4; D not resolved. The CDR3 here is CSARRAVHEKLFF. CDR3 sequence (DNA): TGCAGTGCTAGACGGGCGGTCCATGAAAAACTGTTTTTT.